Presented here are 17 T cell receptor beta chains from one specimen sequenced in a study of shared clonotypes between healthy human individuals. Measured with immunoSEQ multiplex PCR; TCRdb has only the in-frame clones, and not every one. Here the sample spans about 1.5 million clones, roughly 97% being singletons. The source material was naive CD4+ T cells sorted from blood. Sample subset: CD45RA+ positively selected. The receptors originated from a man younger than 45 in good health.

In its sample, this clone was seen once. The J gene is TRBJ2-6, the V gene TRBV7-3; the D call may be TRBD1 or TRBD2 (5 bases each). The germline V and J ends were trimmed by 4 bases and 1 base, with 11 bases remaining between them. The CDR3 has 16 amino acids. Germline V gene data show CDR1 as SGHTA and CDR2 as FQGTGA. CDR3 sequence: CASSSRWGSGANVLTF. The CDR3 coding sequence is TGTGCCAGCAGCTCCCGTTGGGGGTCTGGGGCCAACGTCCTGACTTTC.

This clone was detected once. This sequence joins TRBV2 and TRBJ2-3; 9 bases match TRBD2. CDR1 is SNHLY, CDR2 FYNNEI, per germline. CDR3 length equals 14 residues. V lost 6 bases to trimming and J lost 1 base; unmatched junction nucleotides: 2. The CDR3 DNA is TGTGCCAGCAGCCGGACTAGCGGCACAGATACGCAGTATTTT. This gives the protein CASSRTSGTDTQYF.

This clone was counted a single time. The chain employs TRBV10-3 and TRBJ1-2; 7 nucleotides align to TRBD1. Trimming cost V 3 bases and J 3 bases; bases outside gene matches: 16. There are 18 residues in the CDR3. Germline V CDR1 and CDR2: ENHRY, SYGVKD. CDR3 residues: CAISDPRDSLATDYGYTF. The CDR3 nucleotides read TGTGCCATCAGTGATCCGCGGGACAGTCTGGCAACTGACTATGGCTACACCTTC.

J is TRBJ1-1 and V is TRBV27; the D gene is possibly TRBD1 (5 bases). The CDR3 contains 14 residues. Germline V CDR1 and CDR2: MNHEY, SMNVEV (reference sequence). V was cut by 5 bases and J by 7 bases, with 17 bases left in between. CDR3 in DNA: TGTGCCAGCAGTGCCCAGGGCCTGAAAGGTGAAGCTTTCTTT. Translating it yields CASSAQGLKGEAFF.

V and J are TRBV7-9 and TRBJ2-1; D is unclear. V dropped 5 bases and J dropped 3 bases, with 11 bases sitting between them. CDR3 length: 14 residues. Germline assignment: CDR1 SEHNR and CDR2 FQNEAQ (reference sequence). The CDR3 DNA sequence: TGTGCCAGCAGCCCTCGGGCAGACTACAATGAGCAGTTCTTC. Translation: CASSPRADYNEQFF.

This clone came up once. This chain links TRBV7-3 with TRBJ2-2; 8 bases line up with TRBD2. In germline, CDR1 is SGHTA, CDR2 FQGTGA. The length of the CDR3 is 15 residues. J lost 1 base, V lost 5 bases, and 3 bases had no gene match. CDR3 nucleotide sequence: TGTGCCAGCAGCATCACTAGCGGGAACACCGGGGAGCTGTTTTTT. Translating gives CASSITSGNTGELFF.

The V call is TRBV7-8, the J call TRBJ2-1, with a possible D match to TRBD1 (6 bases). The V end was cut by 6 bases, the J end by 6 bases, with 18 bases between. This CDR3 comprises 15 residues. The germline gives CDR1 SGHVS, CDR2 FQNEAQ. In DNA form, the CDR3 reads TGTGCCAGCAGTAACTTTGAGGCAGGGGCCAATGAGCAGTTCTTC. Protein product: CASSNFEAGANEQFF.

The chain has TRBV15 and TRBJ1-2; D is unresolved. The V end lost 5 bases, the J end lost 8 bases, and 15 bases lay between the germline ends. The CDR3 spans 13 residues. The germline CDR1 and CDR2 sequences are LNHNV and YYDKDF (reference sequence). The DNA of the CDR3 is TGTGCCACCAGCGGACCTAGGGTCGGCGGCTACACCTTC. It yields the protein CATSGPRVGGYTF. Filled out from reference TRBV15 and TRBJ1-2, the complete variable domain reads DAMVIQNPRYQVTQFGKPVTLSCSQTLNHNVMYWYQQKSSQAPKLLFHYYDKDFNNEADTPDNFQSRRPNTSFCFLDIRSPGLGDTAMYLCATSGPRVGGYTFGSGTRLTVV.

The chain employs TRBV9 and TRBJ2-7, with 9 bases matching TRBD2. In germline, CDR1 is SGDLS, CDR2 YYNGEE. The trim removed 0 bases at V and 7 bases at J, leaving 11 bases unmatched. The CDR3 spans 16 residues. CDR3 amino acids: CASSVGGSGSYREQYF. Here the CDR3 DNA reads TGTGCCAGCAGCGTAGGGGGTAGCGGGAGTTATCGAGAGCAGTACTTC.

The gene calls are TRBV9 and TRBJ2-1; either TRBD1 or TRBD2 may supply D (5 bases each). V was cut by 3 bases and J by 3 bases, with 25 bases left in between. Germline lookup yields CDR1 SGDLS and CDR2 YYNGEE. CDR3 length equals 19 residues. The CDR3, as DNA: TGTGCCAGCAGCGGTAGTCTCCTCGGGGCTGAAGGGAACTACAATGAGCAGTTCTTC. Amino acids: CASSGSLLGAEGNYNEQFF. The variable domain in full, completed from reference TRBV9 and TRBJ2-1, reads DSGVTQTPKHLITATGQRVTLRCSPRSGDLSVYWYQQSLDQGLQFLIQYYNGEERAKGNILERFSAQQFPDLHSELNLSSLELGDSALYFCASSGSLLGAEGNYNEQFFGPGTRLTVL.

The chain joins TRBV9 to TRBJ2-2, with D hard to call. The germline V and J ends were trimmed by 0 bases and 5 bases, with 11 bases remaining between them. Per the germline V gene, CDR1 is SGDLS and CDR2 is YYNGEE. The CDR3 totals 15 residues. CDR3 nucleotides: TGTGCCAGCAGCGTAGCTGCTAGTGGGACCGGGGAGCTGTTTTTT. Translating gives CASSVAASGTGELFF.

CDR3 DNA: TGTGCCAGCAGCCGAACCGCCATTGGGGAGCAGTTCTTC. This encodes CASSRTAIGEQFF. The chain links TRBV11-3 to TRBJ2-1, with D unclear. Trimming took 5 bases from V and 10 from J, leaving 15 bases between them. Germline lookup yields CDR1 SGHNT and CDR2 YENEEA. This CDR3 spans 13 amino acids.

This chain joins TRBV27 and TRBJ2-7, with 11 bases aligning to TRBD2. Trimming took 8 bases from V and 6 from J; bases not matched to a gene: 9. Germline assignment: CDR1 MNHEY and CDR2 SMNVEV (reference sequence). This CDR3 region has 14 residues. The CDR3 protein is CASALTSGSGEQYF. The CDR3 coding sequence is TGTGCCAGCGCCCTAACTAGCGGGAGTGGCGAGCAGTACTTC.

The chain couples TRBV6-5 to TRBJ2-7; tentative D call: TRBD1 (6 bases). V dropped 0 bases and J dropped 4 bases, with 13 bases sitting between them. CDR1 is MNHEY, CDR2 SVGAGI, per germline. This CDR3 spans 15 amino acids. CDR3 in amino acids: CASSYSSQTGYEQYF. The CDR3 nucleotides are TGTGCCAGCAGTTACTCGAGCCAGACAGGTTACGAGCAGTACTTC.

The rearrangement uses TRBV9 and TRBJ2-5; maybe TRBD2 (5 bases). The V gene lost 4 bases and the J gene lost 5 bases, with 18 bases spanning the gap. Germline loops: CDR1 SGDLS, CDR2 YYNGEE. This CDR3 is 15 amino acids long. The CDR3 DNA reads as TGTGCCAGCAGCCCCCGCGGGCCCTTGGGGGAGACCCAGTACTTC. The encoded protein is CASSPRGPLGETQYF.

This rearrangement joins TRBV6-5 to TRBJ2-3; tentative D call: TRBD2 (6 bases). CDR3 length equals 15 residues. CDR1 and CDR2 from the germline V gene are MNHEY and SVGAGI. V was shortened by 6 bases and J by 4 bases, with 17 bases between the two germline ends. CDR3 residues: CASSVRGIRSDTQYF. CDR3 nucleotides: TGTGCCAGCAGCGTTCGGGGGATTCGTTCAGATACGCAGTATTTT.

This chain links TRBV10-3 with TRBJ2-7; 10 bases map to TRBD2. CDR1 is ENHRY, CDR2 SYGVKD, per germline. This CDR3 is built from 13 residues. V was pared by 7 bases and J by 4 bases, with 4 bases of the junction left unmatched. The CDR3 coding sequence is TGTGCCATCATAGCGGGAGGCCCGTACGAGCAGTACTTC. This sequence encodes CAIIAGGPYEQYF.